What follows are 28 T cell receptor beta chains derived from one specimen sequenced in a study of identical twins. MiXCR, run by TCRdb on the 5' RACE reads, gives a single entry per CDR3 protein. Among nearly 900,000 distinct CDR3 sequences, 10% to 15% were seen once, and the ten largest hold around 1.5%. In addition, the sample was reused for a study of yellow fever vaccine responses in identical twins.

The sequenced material came from PBMCs. The receptors shown here come from a young woman in good health.

This clonotype occurred a few times. The rearrangement joins TRBV3-1 to TRBJ2-1, with D tentatively TRBD1 (5 bases). In germline, CDR1 is LGHDT, CDR2 YNNKEL (reference sequence). CDR3 size: 15 residues. V was trimmed by 5 bases and J by 0 bases, leaving 11 bases between them. The CDR3 region has the DNA TGTGCCAGCAGCTGGACACCTGGCTCCTACAATGAGCAGTTCTTC. It is translated as CASSWTPGSYNEQFF.

This chain links TRBV11-3 with TRBJ1-1; D remains unclear. The CDR3 has 11 amino acids. V was trimmed by 5 bases and J by 6 bases, leaving 7 bases between them. Germline CDR1 reads SGHNT; CDR2 reads YENEEA. The CDR3 bases are TGTGCCAGCAGCGAACTCTCTGAAGCTTTCTTT. Its protein is CASSELSEAFF.

This chain joins TRBV2 and TRBJ2-2; D possibly corresponds to TRBD1 (5 bases). CDR3 length: 15 residues. With 6 bases removed from V and 1 base from J, the gap between germline ends came to 12 bases. Germline V gene lookup returns CDR1 SNHLY and CDR2 FYNNEI. CDR3 sequence reads: CASSSRARNTGELFF. CDR3 in DNA: TGTGCCAGCAGCTCCAGGGCGCGGAACACCGGGGAGCTGTTTTTT.

This clonotype was counted between two and nine times. The gene calls are TRBV6-5 and TRBJ2-1; 7 bases match TRBD2. The length of the CDR3 is 16 residues. Germline assignment: CDR1 MNHEY and CDR2 SVGAGI. The J segment lost 4 bases and the V segment lost 3 bases, leaving 9 bases of the junction unmatched. CDR3 residues: CASSYTRLAAYNEQFF. DNA for the CDR3: TGTGCCAGCAGTTATACACGACTAGCCGCGTACAATGAGCAGTTCTTC.

In its sample, this clonotype was seen a few times. V is TRBV12-3 or TRBV12-4 and J is TRBJ2-1; tentatively, D is TRBD1 (5 bases). The CDR3 runs 13 residues. Trimming stripped 5 bases from V and 8 bases from J, with 13 bases between. CDR3 DNA sequence: TGTGCCAGCAGTACCTCAGGGCCGGATGAGCAGTTCTTC. Amino acid sequence: CASSTSGPDEQFF.

This clonotype has a handful of counts. The chain couples TRBV12-3 or TRBV12-4 to TRBJ2-6, with 7 bases identical to TRBD1. The CDR3 is 16 residues long. After removal of 7 bases from V and 1 base from J, the junction contained 7 bases not matched to a gene. This CDR3 is CASNPWDRSGANVLTF. CDR3 DNA: TGTGCCAGCAATCCGTGGGACAGATCTGGGGCCAACGTCCTGACTTTC.

The table lists this clonotype with many counts. The rearrangement joins TRBV20-1 to TRBJ1-1; 10 bases match TRBD1. Trimming removed 0 bases from V and 4 bases from J; junction bases left unmatched: 5. This CDR3 is 15 amino acids long. Germline CDR1 DFQATT, CDR2 SNEGSKA (reference sequence). The CDR3 protein is CSARDKDRGTTEAFF. In nucleotides, the CDR3 is TGCAGTGCTAGAGATAAGGACAGGGGGACCACTGAAGCTTTCTTT.

The genes are TRBV5-1 and TRBJ2-2, with D possibly being TRBD2 (5 bases). V was pared by 4 bases and J by 2 bases, with 12 bases between. The germline CDR1 and CDR2 sequences are SGHRS and YFSETQ. This CDR3 comprises 15 residues. The CDR3 bases are TGCGCCAGCAGCACCGGGATTATTAACACCGGGGAGCTGTTTTTT. Its translation: CASSTGIINTGELFF.

The chain links TRBV19 to TRBJ1-5; the D gene is possibly TRBD1 (6 bases). CDR3 length: 16 residues. V was cut by 6 bases and J by 4 bases, with 19 bases left in between. From germline, CDR1 is LNHDA and CDR2 SQIVND (reference sequence). In DNA, the CDR3 is TGTGCCAGTAGCACGGGACAATTCCTGGGAAATCAGCCCCAGCATTTT. It is translated as CASSTGQFLGNQPQHF. The full variable domain, rest sourced from reference TRBV19 and TRBJ1-5, is DGGITQSPKYLFRKEGQNVTLSCEQNLNHDAMYWYRQDPGQGLRLIYYSQIVNDFQKGDIAEGYSVSREKKESFPLTVTSAQKNPTAFYLCASSTGQFLGNQPQHFGDGTRLSIL.

This clonotype was counted between two and nine times. The V call is TRBV7-8, the J call TRBJ1-5; 8 positions agree with TRBD1. The CDR3 contains 15 residues. V shed 3 bases and J 4 bases; nucleotides not matched to a gene: 5. The germline V gene has CDR1 SGHVS and CDR2 FQNEAQ. This CDR3 reads CASSFGYRGNQPQHF. In nucleotides, the CDR3 is TGTGCCAGCAGCTTCGGGTACAGGGGGAATCAGCCCCAGCATTTT.

V gene TRBV2 combines with J gene TRBJ2-7; D ambiguous. V lost 6 bases and J 3 bases, leaving 12 bases between the germline ends. Germline assignment: CDR1 SNHLY and CDR2 FYNNEI. The CDR3 is 13 amino acids. As DNA, the CDR3 is TGTGCCAGCAGGACTCAGCATGGCTACGAGCAGTACGTC. Translated, it gives CASRTQHGYEQYV.

The table lists this clonotype with a few counts. The chain joins TRBV7-2 to TRBJ1-3; weak D call: TRBD1 (5 bases). From germline, CDR1 is SGHTA and CDR2 FQGNSA. The CDR3 consists of 17 residues. With 1 base removed from V and 0 bases from J, the gap between germline ends came to 13 bases. CDR3 residues: CASSLGGSGVSGNTIYF. The CDR3 coding sequence is TGTGCCAGCAGCTTAGGGGGGTCGGGGGTCTCTGGAAACACCATATATTTT.

The gene calls are TRBV6-4 and TRBJ1-6; 7 bases agree with TRBD1. V gave up 5 bases and J gave up 7 bases; unmatched junction bases: 5. The CDR3 totals 14 residues. Germline CDR1 is MRHNA and CDR2 is SNTAGT. CDR3 bases: TGTGCCAGCAGTAGACAGGGAATAAATTCACCCCTCCACTTT. It specifies CASSRQGINSPLHF.

This rearrangement joins TRBV10-3 to TRBJ2-3; a weak D match, TRBD1 (5 bases). Trimming cost V 4 bases and J 3 bases, with 14 bases left between them. Germline lookup yields CDR1 ENHRY and CDR2 SYGVKD. This CDR3 region has 15 residues. The CDR3 loop reads CAISAEGVGTDTQYF. CDR3 DNA: TGTGCCATCAGTGCGGAAGGGGTTGGGACAGATACGCAGTATTTT.

J is TRBJ1-2 and V is TRBV5-1; 12 positions match TRBD1. The CDR3 runs to 15 residues. Germline V gene data show CDR1 as SGHRS and CDR2 as YFSETQ. Losses at the gene ends were 7 bases for V and 3 bases for J; bases not matched to a gene: 7. CDR3 in DNA: TGCGCCAGCGGCGGGACAGGGGGCAATGACTATGGCTACACCTTC. It is translated as CASGGTGGNDYGYTF. The whole variable domain, remainder taken from reference TRBV5-1 and TRBJ1-2, is KAGVTQTPRYLIKTRGQQVTLSCSPISGHRSVSWYQQTPGQGLQFLFEYFSETQRNKGNFPGRFSGRQFSNSRSEMNVSTLELGDSALYLCASGGTGGNDYGYTFGSGTRLTVV.

The table lists this clonotype with many counts. The V call is TRBV5-1, the J call TRBJ1-1; 9 bases are shared with TRBD1. The CDR3 totals 18 residues. The junction had 10 bases not matched to a gene; V was cut back by 0 bases and J by 1 base. Germline CDR1 and CDR2: SGHRS and YFSETQ. The chain's CDR3 is CASSLVVRTGAGNTEAFF. The CDR3 DNA is TGCGCCAGCAGCTTGGTAGTTAGGACAGGGGCTGGGAACACTGAAGCTTTCTTT.

The V gene is TRBV5-1, the J gene TRBJ2-3; tentatively, D is TRBD1 (5 bases). Germline-derived CDR1 and CDR2 are SGHRS and YFSETQ. Trimming removed 0 bases at V and 5 bases at J, with 10 bases between. The CDR3 runs 14 residues. The CDR3, as DNA: TGCGCCAGCAGCTTGGCCCCAGGGTTAGATACGCAGTATTTT. It translates to CASSLAPGLDTQYF.

The V call is TRBV6-5, the J call TRBJ2-2, with D maybe TRBD2 (6 bases). Trimming shortened V by 7 bases and J by 4 bases, and 13 bases separated the two germline ends. From germline, CDR1 is MNHEY and CDR2 SVGAGI. The CDR3 runs 14 residues. CDR3 sequence reads: CASNFKAGTGELFF. The CDR3 bases are TGTGCCAGCAATTTCAAAGCGGGCACCGGGGAGCTGTTTTTT.

This clonotype has ten or more counts. The J gene is TRBJ2-1, the V gene TRBV29-1; TRBD2 matches 9 bases. Germline CDR1 and CDR2: SQVTM and ANQGSEA. The CDR3 totals 14 residues. After removal of 7 bases from V and 6 bases from J, the junction contained 10 bases not matched to a gene. CDR3 in amino acids: CSANSGGPINEQFF. The CDR3 nucleotides read TGCAGCGCCAATAGCGGGGGCCCCATCAATGAGCAGTTCTTC.

This clonotype was counted many times. The chain couples TRBV6-1 to TRBJ1-4; D gene uncertain. The CDR3 length is 16 residues. From germline, CDR1 is MNHNS and CDR2 SASEGT. V was pared by 8 bases and J by 8 bases, with 24 bases between. In DNA, the CDR3 is TGTGCCAGCTCGGGATCGGCAGAGGGCTTTGGAGAAAAACTGTTTTTT. Protein: CASSGSAEGFGEKLFF.

The chain recombines TRBV11-3 with TRBJ2-3; 7 nucleotides align to TRBD1. The germline gives CDR1 SGHNT, CDR2 YENEEA. The CDR3 consists of 16 residues. The J segment lost 4 bases and the V segment lost 7 bases, leaving 14 bases of the junction unmatched. As DNA, the CDR3 is TGTGCCAGCACTCAACAGGGGAGCTTTTCCGCAGATACGCAGTATTTT. Translated: CASTQQGSFSADTQYF.

This chain uses TRBV2 with TRBJ2-7; 10 bases agree with TRBD1. The CDR3 is 13 residues long. The V gene end was trimmed by 7 bases and the J gene end by 4 bases; junction bases not matched to a gene: 4. Germline V gene sequence: CDR1 SNHLY, CDR2 FYNNEI. The CDR3 here is CASTPGQGYEQYV. The CDR3 nucleotides read TGTGCCAGCACCCCGGGACAGGGGTACGAGCAGTACGTC.

This clonotype has just a few counts. The chain combines TRBV7-6 with TRBJ2-3; possibly TRBD1 for D (5 bases). The V end lost 5 bases, the J end lost 2 bases, and 11 bases lay between the germline ends. This CDR3 is 14 amino acids long. Germline V lookup: CDR1 SGHVS, CDR2 FNYEAQ. This CDR3 reads CASSPKTVTDTQYF. In DNA form, the CDR3 reads TGTGCCAGCAGCCCAAAGACAGTCACAGATACGCAGTATTTT.

This clonotype was observed a few times. This sequence joins TRBV18 and TRBJ1-1, with D possibly matching TRBD1 (6 bases). The germline gives CDR1 KGHSH, CDR2 LQKENI. V lost 6 bases to trimming and J lost 4 bases, with 18 bases between them. The CDR3 runs 15 residues. The CDR3 spells CASSSIEQGPTEAFF. CDR3 bases: TGTGCCAGCTCTTCGATTGAGCAGGGGCCCACTGAAGCTTTCTTT. Together with reference TRBV18 and TRBJ1-1, the CDR3 gives the full variable domain: NAGVMQNPRHLVRRRGQEARLRCSPMKGHSHVYWYRQLPEEGLKFMVYLQKENIIDESGMPKERFSAEFPKEGPSILRIQQVVRGDSAAYFCASSSIEQGPTEAFFGQGTRLTVV.

The V and J genes are TRBV3-1 and TRBJ2-7, with 7 bases lining up with TRBD2. Germline V gene lookup returns CDR1 LGHDT and CDR2 YNNKEL (reference sequence). This CDR3 region has 15 residues. After removal of 0 bases from V and 3 bases from J, the junction contained 5 bases not matched to a gene. CDR3 bases: TGTGCCAGCAGCCAAGATCCCCAGCGGGGCTACGAGCAGTACTTC. It yields the protein CASSQDPQRGYEQYF.

This clonotype has a count of ten or more. This rearrangement joins TRBV12-3 or TRBV12-4 to TRBJ2-7; D ambiguous. V was cut by 3 bases and J by 5 bases, with 5 bases left in between. The CDR3 has 11 residues. The DNA for the CDR3 is TGTGCCAGCAGTTTTGGCGACGAGCAGTACTTC. Translated: CASSFGDEQYF.

This clonotype was detected a few times. The V gene is TRBV5-1, the J gene TRBJ2-5, with 8 bases matching TRBD1. The CDR3 totals 15 residues. The germline CDR1 and CDR2 sequences are SGHRS and YFSETQ. The V gene end was trimmed by 3 bases and the J gene end by 0 bases; junction bases not matched to a gene: 4. The CDR3 DNA reads as TGCGCCAGCAGCTCCCACAGGGGGAACCAAGAGACCCAGTACTTC. As protein: CASSSHRGNQETQYF.

The genes are TRBV2 and TRBJ2-1; D ambiguous. This CDR3 region has 13 residues. Germline V gene lookup returns CDR1 SNHLY and CDR2 FYNNEI. V was trimmed by 4 bases and J by 2 bases, leaving 6 bases between them. The CDR3 reads CASSALTYNEQFF. The CDR3 region has the DNA TGTGCCAGCAGTGCCCTCACCTACAATGAGCAGTTCTTC.